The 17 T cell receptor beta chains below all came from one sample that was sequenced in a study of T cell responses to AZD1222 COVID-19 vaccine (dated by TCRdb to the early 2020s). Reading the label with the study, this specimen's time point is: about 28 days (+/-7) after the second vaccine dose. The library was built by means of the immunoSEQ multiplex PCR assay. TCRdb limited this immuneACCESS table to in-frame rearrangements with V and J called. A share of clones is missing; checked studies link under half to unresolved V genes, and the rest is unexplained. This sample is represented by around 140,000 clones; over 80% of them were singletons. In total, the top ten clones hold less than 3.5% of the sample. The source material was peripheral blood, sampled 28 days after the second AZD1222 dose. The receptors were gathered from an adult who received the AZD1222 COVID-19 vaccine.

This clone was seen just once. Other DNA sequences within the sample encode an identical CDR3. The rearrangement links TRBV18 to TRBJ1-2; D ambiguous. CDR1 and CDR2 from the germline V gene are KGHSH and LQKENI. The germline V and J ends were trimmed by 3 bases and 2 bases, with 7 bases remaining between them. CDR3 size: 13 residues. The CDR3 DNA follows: TGTGCCAGCTCACCCGGAGGGAACTATGGCTACACCTTC. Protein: CASSPGGNYGYTF.

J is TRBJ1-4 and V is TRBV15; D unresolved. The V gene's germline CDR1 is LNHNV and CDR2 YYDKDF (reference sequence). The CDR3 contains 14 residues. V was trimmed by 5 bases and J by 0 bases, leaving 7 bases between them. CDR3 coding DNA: TGTGCCACCAGCGTTTGGTCAACTAATGAAAAACTGTTTTTT. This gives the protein CATSVWSTNEKLFF.

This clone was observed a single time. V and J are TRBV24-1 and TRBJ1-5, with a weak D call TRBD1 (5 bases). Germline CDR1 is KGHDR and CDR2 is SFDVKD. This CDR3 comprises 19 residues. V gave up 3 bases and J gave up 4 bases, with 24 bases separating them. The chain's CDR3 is CATSDLYNRLTDGNQPQHF. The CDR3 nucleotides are TGTGCCACCAGTGATCTCTACAATAGACTGACAGATGGGAATCAGCCCCAGCATTTT.

The CDR3 protein is CASRAGAYEQYF. CDR3 DNA sequence: TGTGCCAGCAGGGCCGGAGCCTACGAGCAGTACTTC. V is TRBV28 and J is TRBJ2-7; D call uncertain. Germline-derived CDR1 and CDR2 are MDHEN and SYDVKM. The V end lost 6 bases, the J end lost 2 bases, and 8 bases lay between the germline ends. There are 12 residues in the CDR3.

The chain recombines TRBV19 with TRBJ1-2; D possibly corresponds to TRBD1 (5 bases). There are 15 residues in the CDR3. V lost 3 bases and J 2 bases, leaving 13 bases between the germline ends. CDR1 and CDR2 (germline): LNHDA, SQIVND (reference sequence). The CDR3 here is CASSMPGRANYGYTF. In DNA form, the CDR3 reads TGTGCCAGTAGTATGCCGGGACGGGCCAACTATGGCTACACCTTC.

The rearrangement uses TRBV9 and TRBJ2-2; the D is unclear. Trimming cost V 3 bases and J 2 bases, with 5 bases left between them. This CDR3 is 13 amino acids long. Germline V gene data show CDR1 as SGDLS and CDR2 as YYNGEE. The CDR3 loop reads CASSDRNTGELFF. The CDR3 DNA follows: TGTGCCAGCAGCGACAGAAACACCGGGGAGCTGTTTTTT.

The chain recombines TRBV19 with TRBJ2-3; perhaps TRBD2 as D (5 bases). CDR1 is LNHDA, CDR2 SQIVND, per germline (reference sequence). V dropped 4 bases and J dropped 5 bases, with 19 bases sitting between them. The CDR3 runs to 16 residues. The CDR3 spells CASSNPRAPSGDTQYF. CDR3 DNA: TGTGCCAGTAGTAACCCCCGGGCTCCCAGCGGAGATACGCAGTATTTT.

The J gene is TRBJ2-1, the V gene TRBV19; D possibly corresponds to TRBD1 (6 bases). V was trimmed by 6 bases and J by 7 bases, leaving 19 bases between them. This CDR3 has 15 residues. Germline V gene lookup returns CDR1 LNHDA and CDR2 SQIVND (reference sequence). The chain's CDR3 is CASRTTPTGANEQFF. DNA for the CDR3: TGTGCCAGTAGGACTACCCCGACAGGAGCGAATGAGCAGTTCTTC.

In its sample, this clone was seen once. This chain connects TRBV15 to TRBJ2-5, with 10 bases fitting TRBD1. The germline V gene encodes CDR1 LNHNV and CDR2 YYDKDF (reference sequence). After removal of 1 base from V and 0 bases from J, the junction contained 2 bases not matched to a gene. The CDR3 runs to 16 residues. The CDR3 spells CATSRGQGANQETQYF. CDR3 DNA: TGTGCCACCAGCAGAGGACAGGGGGCCAACCAAGAGACCCAGTACTTC. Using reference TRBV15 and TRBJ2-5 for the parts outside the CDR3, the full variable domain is DAMVIQNPRYQVTQFGKPVTLSCSQTLNHNVMYWYQQKSSQAPKLLFHYYDKDFNNEADTPDNFQSRRPNTSFCFLDIRSPGLGDTAMYLCATSRGQGANQETQYFGPGTRLLVL.

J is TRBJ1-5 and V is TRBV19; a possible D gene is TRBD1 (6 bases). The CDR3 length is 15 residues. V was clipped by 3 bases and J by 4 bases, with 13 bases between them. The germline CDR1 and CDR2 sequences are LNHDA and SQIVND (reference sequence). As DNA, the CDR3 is TGTGCCAGTAGTATCTTCCGGGACAAAAATCAGCCCCAGCATTTT. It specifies CASSIFRDKNQPQHF.

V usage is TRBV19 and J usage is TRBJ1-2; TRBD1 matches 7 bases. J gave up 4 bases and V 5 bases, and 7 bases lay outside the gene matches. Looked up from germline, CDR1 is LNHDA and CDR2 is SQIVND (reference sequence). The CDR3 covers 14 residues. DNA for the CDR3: TGTGCCAGTAGTGGTCAGGGGGTAGTCTATGGCTACACCTTC. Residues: CASSGQGVVYGYTF. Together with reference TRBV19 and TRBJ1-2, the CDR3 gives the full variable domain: DGGITQSPKYLFRKEGQNVTLSCEQNLNHDAMYWYRQDPGQGLRLIYYSQIVNDFQKGDIAEGYSVSREKKESFPLTVTSAQKNPTAFYLCASSGQGVVYGYTFGSGTRLTVV.

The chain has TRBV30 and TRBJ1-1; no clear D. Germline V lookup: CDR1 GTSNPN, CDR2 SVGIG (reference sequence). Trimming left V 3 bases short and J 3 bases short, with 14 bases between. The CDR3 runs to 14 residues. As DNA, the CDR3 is TGTGCCTGGAGAGCGGGAGGGTTATACACTGAAGCTTTCTTT. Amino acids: CAWRAGGLYTEAFF.

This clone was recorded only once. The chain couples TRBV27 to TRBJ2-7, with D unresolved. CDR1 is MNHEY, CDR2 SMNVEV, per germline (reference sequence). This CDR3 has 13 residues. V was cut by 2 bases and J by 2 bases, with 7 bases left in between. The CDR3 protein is CASSLGPAYEQYF. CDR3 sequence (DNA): TGTGCCAGCAGTTTAGGACCAGCCTACGAGCAGTACTTC.

The CDR3 DNA follows: TGTGCCAGCAGTTCTACAGACAGGGGGAGAAACACCATATATTTT. Its protein product is CASSSTDRGRNTIYF. The gene calls are TRBV28 and TRBJ1-3; 9 positions match TRBD1. Germline loops: CDR1 MDHEN, CDR2 SYDVKM. After removal of 4 bases from V and 5 bases from J, the junction contained 6 bases not matched to a gene. The CDR3 spans 15 residues.

CDR3 DNA sequence: TGTGCCAGTGTGGACAGGGCCTCAGATACGCAGTATTTT. Residues: CASVDRASDTQYF. The V call is TRBV19, the J call TRBJ2-3, with 8 nucleotides matching TRBD1. CDR1 and CDR2 from the germline V gene are LNHDA and SQIVND (reference sequence). The V segment lost 8 bases and the J segment 4 bases; nucleotides outside the gene matches: 5. CDR3 size: 13 residues. Full variable domain (remainder filled in from reference TRBV19 and TRBJ2-3): DGGITQSPKYLFRKEGQNVTLSCEQNLNHDAMYWYRQDPGQGLRLIYYSQIVNDFQKGDIAEGYSVSREKKESFPLTVTSAQKNPTAFYLCASVDRASDTQYFGPGTRLTVL.

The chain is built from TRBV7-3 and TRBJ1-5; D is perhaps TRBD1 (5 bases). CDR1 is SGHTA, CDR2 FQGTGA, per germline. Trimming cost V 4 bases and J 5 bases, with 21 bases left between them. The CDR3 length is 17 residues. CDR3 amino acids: CASSSNESGSGHQPQHF. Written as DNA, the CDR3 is TGTGCCAGCAGCTCAAATGAATCGGGCTCAGGGCATCAGCCCCAGCATTTT. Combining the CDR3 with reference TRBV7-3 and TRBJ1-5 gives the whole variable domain GAGVSQTPSNKVTEKGKYVELRCDPISGHTALYWYRQSLGQGPEFLIYFQGTGAADDSGLPNDRFFAVRPEGSVSTLKIQRTERGDSAVYLCASSSNESGSGHQPQHFGDGTRLSIL.

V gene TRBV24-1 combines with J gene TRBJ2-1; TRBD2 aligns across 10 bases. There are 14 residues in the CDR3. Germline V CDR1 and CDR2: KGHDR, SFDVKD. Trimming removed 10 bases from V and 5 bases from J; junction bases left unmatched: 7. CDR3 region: CATSRTSGNNEQFF. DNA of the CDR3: TGTGCCACTTCTCGGACTAGCGGTAACAATGAGCAGTTCTTC.